This T cell receptor (beta chain) comes out of a study of cytomegalovirus exposure and HLA in healthy donors. This PCR relied on a set of 60 Vbeta primers and 13 Jbeta primers. The protocol was immunoSEQ multiplex PCR, while the TCRdb copy is restricted to in-frame clones and leaves out a portion. In the table there are about 150,000 clones, roughly 73% of which are singletons. At the time of sampling, donors were nominally healthy, though unrecorded immune exposures were likely. Comment on this clone: Its specificity is unknown.

V lost 4 bases to trimming and J lost 12 bases, with 16 bases between them. The CDR3 consists of 14 residues. CDR1 is SNHLY, CDR2 FYNNEI, per germline. Findings and limits, study-wide: Association with HLA alleles at 0.05 false discovery rate was found for around 17,000 TCR beta sequences in a later analysis. The authors listed some 150 TCR beta chains as cytomegalovirus-associated.

Sequenced sample: PBMCs. This TCR came from a woman between 18 and 29 years old in good health and CMV-seronegative. The chain employs TRBV2 and TRBJ1-6, with D unclear. CDR3 loop: CASSAPGSREPLHF. CDR3 sequence (DNA): TGTGCCAGCAGTGCGCCGGGTTCCCGAGAACCCCTCCACTTT.